What follows are 26 T cell receptor beta chains derived from one specimen sequenced in a study of cytomegalovirus exposure and HLA in healthy donors. It was with 60 Vbeta and 13 Jbeta primers that the PCR ran. Here immunoSEQ multiplex PCR was the method, and the copy in TCRdb shows in-frame clones only, minus some. The sample has more than 150,000 clones, roughly 80% seen once. Sequenced sample: PBMCs. These receptors were collected from a man aged 40-49 years in good health and CMV-seronegative.

The chain recombines TRBV27 with TRBJ2-7; D is perhaps TRBD1 (5 bases). Trimming took 4 bases from V and 2 from J, leaving 9 bases between them. Germline-derived CDR1 and CDR2 are MNHEY and SMNVEV (reference sequence). The CDR3 is made up of 13 amino acids. CDR3 residues: CASSYQGPYEQYF. The DNA of the CDR3 is TGTGCCAGCAGTTATCAGGGCCCCTACGAGCAGTACTTC.

The rearrangement links TRBV5-6 to TRBJ2-3; D uncertain. Trimming removed 3 bases from V and 0 bases from J, with 11 bases in between. Germline assignment: CDR1 SGHDT and CDR2 YYEEEE. CDR3 size: 15 residues. CDR3 DNA: TGTGCCAGCAGCTCTACCCTACCTAGCACAGATACGCAGTATTTT. Its protein product is CASSSTLPSTDTQYF.

The V and J genes are TRBV10-1 and TRBJ2-3; no definite D call. The CDR3 has 17 amino acids. Trimming took 0 bases from V and 4 from J, leaving 17 bases between them. CDR1 and CDR2 (germline): WNHNN, SYGVQD (reference sequence). The CDR3 DNA reads TGCGCCAGCAGTGAGTCTGGGCCCCTCTACGATTCAGATACGCAGTATTTT. Protein: CASSESGPLYDSDTQYF.

The chain combines TRBV4-3 with TRBJ1-4, with a weak D call TRBD1 (5 bases). The CDR3 spans 18 residues. The germline gives CDR1 LGHNA, CDR2 YSLEER. Trimming removed 0 bases from V and 1 base from J, with 15 bases in between. The CDR3 nucleotides read TGCGCCAGCAGCCAAGATCTGGGTACAGGTGGAACTAATGAAAAACTGTTTTTT. Its translation: CASSQDLGTGGTNEKLFF.

The V call is TRBV6-5, the J call TRBJ2-3; 7 nucleotides agree with TRBD2. Germline loops: CDR1 MNHEY, CDR2 SVGAGI. The CDR3 is made up of 16 amino acids. V was pared by 4 bases and J by 3 bases, with 10 bases of the junction left unmatched. The chain's CDR3 is CASSSPRSGETDTQYF. The CDR3 nucleotides are TGTGCCAGCAGTTCCCCCAGGAGCGGGGAAACAGATACGCAGTATTTT.

The genes are TRBV5-1 and TRBJ2-5, with 7 positions matching TRBD2. The CDR3 is 14 amino acids. CDR1 is SGHRS and CDR2 is YFSETQ in the germline V gene. V dropped 4 bases and J dropped 1; count of bases not matched to a gene: 4. The CDR3 reads CASSKGTTQETQYF. The CDR3 DNA sequence: TGCGCCAGCAGCAAGGGGACTACCCAAGAGACCCAGTACTTC.

V gene TRBV5-4 combines with J gene TRBJ2-5, with D perhaps matching TRBD1 (5 bases). Germline-derived CDR1 and CDR2 are SGHNT and YYREEE (reference sequence). The CDR3 runs to 14 residues. Trimming shortened V by 3 bases and J by 7 bases, and 16 bases separated the two germline ends. The CDR3 DNA follows: TGTGCCAGCAGCTCGGACACCGGTTATGGGACCCAGTACTTC. This sequence encodes CASSSDTGYGTQYF.

V gene TRBV18 combines with J gene TRBJ2-5; D unresolved. Germline V gives CDR1 KGHSH, CDR2 LQKENI. With 3 bases removed from V and 3 bases from J, the gap between germline ends came to 8 bases. The CDR3 sequence is 13 residues long. The CDR3 region has the DNA TGTGCCAGCTCACCGAACCAGGAAGAGACCCAGTACTTC. It translates to CASSPNQEETQYF. Filled out from reference TRBV18 and TRBJ2-5, the complete variable domain reads NAGVMQNPRHLVRRRGQEARLRCSPMKGHSHVYWYRQLPEEGLKFMVYLQKENIIDESGMPKERFSAEFPKEGPSILRIQQVVRGDSAAYFCASSPNQEETQYFGPGTRLLVL.

CDR3 nucleotide sequence: TGTGCCAGCAGTTTATCCCCCGGGTCTAACTCCCCCCTCCACTTT. Residues: CASSLSPGSNSPLHF. V is TRBV27 and J is TRBJ1-6; no definite D call. The CDR3 covers 15 residues. In germline, CDR1 is MNHEY, CDR2 SMNVEV (reference sequence). V gave up 0 bases and J gave up 13 bases, with 16 bases separating them.

This clone was seen just once. This chain uses TRBV7-2 with TRBJ1-5, with 7 bases fitting TRBD1. CDR1 and CDR2 from the germline V gene are SGHTA and FQGNSA. V trimming: 5 bases; J trimming: 0 bases; junction bases outside the gene matches: 10. The CDR3 is 17 amino acids. The CDR3 DNA reads TGTGCCAGCAGCCAACGGACAGGCGACTATAGCAATCAGCCCCAGCATTTT. Protein product: CASSQRTGDYSNQPQHF.

This chain joins TRBV21-1 and TRBJ2-1; TRBD2 is the table's D call, not checked against the DNA. TRBV21-1 is given as a pseudogene. This CDR3 spans 16 amino acids. The CDR3 is CASSAYPGLPYNEQFF. The CDR3 DNA reads TGTGCCAGCAGCGCTTATCCGGGACTCCCCTACAATGAGCAGTTCTTC.

J is TRBJ2-1 and V is TRBV27; D remains unclear. The germline V gene has CDR1 MNHEY and CDR2 SMNVEV (reference sequence). V was cut by 3 bases and J by 0 bases, with 9 bases left in between. The CDR3 is made up of 15 amino acids. The CDR3 region has the DNA TGTGCCAGCAGTTTTTCGCCAGGCTCCTACAATGAGCAGTTCTTC. The encoded protein is CASSFSPGSYNEQFF.

Concerning this clone itself: An end of the junction does not agree with germline; a read error may underlie this. The CDR3 DNA reads as TGTGTCAGCAGTTTGGGGGCCCGGACTGAAGCTTTCTTT. Translation: CVSSLGARTEAFF. V gene TRBV27 combines with J gene TRBJ1-1; a possible D gene is TRBD1 (6 bases). The CDR3 is 13 residues long. Germline assignment: CDR1 MNHEY and CDR2 SMNVEV (reference sequence).

The chain recombines TRBV28 with TRBJ2-2; TRBD1 is a possible D gene (5 bases). CDR3 size: 15 residues. Germline V gene lookup returns CDR1 MDHEN and CDR2 SYDVKM. Trimming cost V 1 base and J 5 bases, with 11 bases left between them. The CDR3 coding sequence is TGTGCCAGCAGTTTATTTACGGACAAAACCGGGGAGCTGTTTTTT. Amino acids: CASSLFTDKTGELFF.

The sample holds a few counts of this clone. This rearrangement joins TRBV7-2 to TRBJ1-6; D call uncertain. Germline-derived CDR1 and CDR2 are SGHTA and FQGNSA. Trimming took off 6 bases at V and 9 bases at J, with 15 bases between the two ends. This CDR3 contains 14 residues. The CDR3 nucleotides are TGTGCCAGCAGATCCGATTCTAGAATTTCACCCCTCCACTTT. Translating gives CASRSDSRISPLHF.

The chain recombines TRBV28 with TRBJ1-5; the match to TRBD1 covers 8 bases. CDR1 is MDHEN, CDR2 SYDVKM, per germline. After removal of 5 bases from V and 0 bases from J, the junction contained 9 bases not matched to a gene. This CDR3 contains 17 residues. The DNA of the CDR3 is TGTGCCAGCAGTACCCGGACAGGGAGATATAGCAATCAGCCCCAGCATTTT. Encoded protein: CASSTRTGRYSNQPQHF.

The V and J genes are TRBV25-1 and TRBJ2-1, with TRBD2 identical over 7 bases. V was clipped by 4 bases and J by 0 bases; unmatched bases: 3. The CDR3 runs 15 residues. Germline lookup yields CDR1 MGHDK and CDR2 SYGVNS. CDR3 amino acids: CASSARGSSYNEQFF. Here the CDR3 DNA reads TGTGCCAGCAGTGCGCGGGGGAGCTCCTACAATGAGCAGTTCTTC.

The J gene is TRBJ1-2, the V gene TRBV7-8; 9 bases match TRBD1. The V segment lost 5 bases and the J segment 4 bases; nucleotides outside the gene matches: 5. The CDR3 loop spans 14 amino acids. CDR1 and CDR2 from the germline V gene are SGHVS and FQNEAQ. CDR3 region: CASSMDRGGYGYTF. As DNA, the CDR3 is TGTGCCAGCAGCATGGACAGGGGCGGCTATGGCTACACCTTC.

The V gene is TRBV6-5, the J gene TRBJ1-3; tentative D call: TRBD1 (5 bases). Germline CDR1 is MNHEY and CDR2 is SVGAGI. The CDR3 totals 15 residues. Trimming cost V 6 bases and J 0 bases, with 12 bases left between them. The CDR3 loop reads CASRRGSSSGNTIYF. CDR3 DNA sequence: TGTGCCAGCAGGCGGGGGAGTAGCTCTGGAAACACCATATATTTT.

V usage is TRBV9 and J usage is TRBJ2-4; 11 bases agree with TRBD2. The germline V gene has CDR1 SGDLS and CDR2 YYNGEE. V shed 0 bases, J shed 7 bases, and the junction held 6 bases outside the gene matches. The CDR3 contains 16 residues. Here the CDR3 reads CASSVATSGSSNIQYF. The CDR3 DNA sequence: TGTGCCAGCAGCGTAGCTACTAGCGGGAGTTCGAACATTCAGTACTTC.

The chain uses TRBV7-8 and TRBJ2-5; possibly TRBD1 for D (6 bases). The CDR3 consists of 14 residues. Trimming stripped 1 base from V and 4 bases from J, with 10 bases between. The germline V gene has CDR1 SGHVS and CDR2 FQNEAQ. Written as DNA, the CDR3 is TGTGCCAGCAGCTTAGGGACAGACGGAGAGACCCAGTACTTC. It codes for CASSLGTDGETQYF.

The chain carries TRBV6-5 and TRBJ2-1; 7 nucleotides agree with TRBD2. The CDR3 has 15 residues. Looked up from germline, CDR1 is MNHEY and CDR2 is SVGAGI. Unmatched junction bases numbered 7, after V lost 5 bases and J lost 3 bases. This CDR3 is CASSASGTNYNEQFF. Written as DNA, the CDR3 is TGTGCCAGCAGTGCCTCCGGGACTAACTACAATGAGCAGTTCTTC.

V is TRBV5-1 and J is TRBJ2-1; D is perhaps TRBD2 (7 bases). Trimming removed 0 bases from V and 6 bases from J, with 13 bases in between. Germline values: CDR1 SGHRS, CDR2 YFSETQ. This CDR3 comprises 15 residues. The CDR3 sequence: CASSLVGGQVNEQFF. CDR3 coding DNA: TGCGCCAGCAGCTTGGTCGGGGGGCAGGTCAATGAGCAGTTCTTC.

The CDR3 DNA reads as TGTGCCAGCGGCCCTGAAGCTTTCTTT. Translated: CASGPEAFF. J is TRBJ1-1 and V is TRBV28; no clear D gene. Germline CDR1 MDHEN, CDR2 SYDVKM. The CDR3 runs to 9 residues. The V end was cut by 8 bases, the J end by 6 bases, with 4 bases between.

This clone has only one observation. The chain combines TRBV4-3 with TRBJ1-4, with 9 bases identical to TRBD1. The trim removed 1 base at V and 5 bases at J, leaving 2 bases unmatched. CDR1 is LGHNA and CDR2 is YSLEER in the germline V gene. CDR3 size: 15 residues. CDR3 in amino acids: CASSQGTGANEKLFF. For the CDR3, the DNA is TGCGCCAGCAGCCAAGGGACAGGGGCCAATGAAAAACTGTTTTTT.

The J gene is TRBJ2-1, the V gene TRBV10-2; 10 nucleotides line up with TRBD2. J gave up 6 bases and V 3 bases, and 5 bases lay outside the gene matches. The germline CDR1 and CDR2 sequences are WSHSY and SAAADI. The CDR3 sequence is 15 residues long. The CDR3 loop is CASSEAGGRINEQFF. In DNA, the CDR3 is TGCGCCAGCAGTGAAGCGGGGGGGCGTATCAATGAGCAGTTCTTC.